The clone carrying this T cell receptor (beta chain) showed up many times. This entry is derived from a study of T cells in Graves' hyperthyroidism and ophthalmopathy. RNA transcripts served as the template for amplifying TCR beta CDR3 regions. Carried out on the TCR CDR3, a first-round RT-PCR used the HTBI primer set. TCRdb called the multiplex PCR reads again in MiXCR, with one record for every CDR3 protein. This sample has 730,000 or so distinct CDR3 sequences, with 18% found just once. The CDR3 totals 16 residues. The germline gives CDR1 LGHDT, CDR2 YNNKEL (reference sequence). V lost 4 bases to trimming and J lost 3 bases, with 17 bases between them. Patients were excluded for uncontrolled infection, other autoimmune disease, pregnancy or lactation.

The chain recombines TRBV3-1 with TRBJ2-3, with D maybe TRBD2 (6 bases). The clonotype comes from a woman in her forties or fifties with Graves' hyperthyroidism that later progressed to Graves' ophthalmopathy. The sample comprised blood. CDR3 region: CASSPSWDWGTDTQYF. The CDR3 region has the DNA TGTGCCAGCAGCCCTTCCTGGGACTGGGGGACAGATACGCAGTATTTT.